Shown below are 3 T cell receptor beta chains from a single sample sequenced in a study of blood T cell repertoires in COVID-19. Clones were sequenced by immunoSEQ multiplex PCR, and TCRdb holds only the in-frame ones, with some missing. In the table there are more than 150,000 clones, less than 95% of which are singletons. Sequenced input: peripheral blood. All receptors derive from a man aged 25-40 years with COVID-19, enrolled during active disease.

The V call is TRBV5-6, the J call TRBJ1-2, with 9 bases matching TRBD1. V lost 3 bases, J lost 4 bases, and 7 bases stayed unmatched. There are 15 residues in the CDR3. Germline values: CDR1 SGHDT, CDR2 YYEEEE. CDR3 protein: CASSWTPTGGYGYTF. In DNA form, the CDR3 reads TGTGCCAGCAGCTGGACGCCGACAGGGGGCTATGGCTACACCTTC.

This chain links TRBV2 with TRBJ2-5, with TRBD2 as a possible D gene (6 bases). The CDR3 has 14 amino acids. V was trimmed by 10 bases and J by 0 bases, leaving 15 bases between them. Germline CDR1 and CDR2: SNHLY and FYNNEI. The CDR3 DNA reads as TGTGCCATCGGGGGTGGGGGACACCAAGAGACCCAGTACTTC. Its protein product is CAIGGGGHQETQYF.

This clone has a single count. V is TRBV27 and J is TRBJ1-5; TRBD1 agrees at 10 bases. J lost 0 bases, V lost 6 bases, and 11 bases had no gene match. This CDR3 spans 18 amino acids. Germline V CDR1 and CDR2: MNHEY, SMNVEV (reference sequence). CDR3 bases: TGTGCCAGCAGGTCCGGGACAGGGGTTTTCAATAGCAATCAGCCCCAGCATTTT. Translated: CASRSGTGVFNSNQPQHF.